The entry below describes one T cell receptor (beta chain). This sample was taken from a study of control samples from healthy donors and cancer patients. This table comes from immunoSEQ multiplex PCR, and its TCRdb copy is limited to in-frame clones, with some not included. The data hold about 110,000 clones, with around 89% observed a single time. This TCR derives from a woman aged 55-70 years with lung cancer. Sequencing input: PBMCs.

The CDR3 here is CASSLQTSGGTDTQYF. The CDR3 region has the DNA TGCGCCAGCAGCTTGCAGACTAGCGGCGGCACAGATACGCAGTATTTT. This sequence joins TRBV5-1 and TRBJ2-3; 9 bases line up with TRBD2. Per the germline V gene, CDR1 is SGHRS and CDR2 is YFSETQ. J was trimmed by 1 base and V by 1 base; bases with no gene match: 4. This CDR3 region has 16 residues.